This paragraph covers one TCR beta chain sequence. The antigen is undetermined. A much larger clonotype is one base distant, so this may be a read error. CDR3 size: 13 residues. Looked up from germline, CDR1 is SQVTM and CDR2 is ANQGSEA. The data stem from a study of CD8 T cells in ankylosing spondylitis. Overall study results and limits: A TCR beta motif made of 7 to 9 highly homologous variants seemed typical of ankylosing spondylitis blood. The authors found the disease-linked clones to be CD8+ and relatively rare in peripheral blood.

Quantitative 5'-RACE with molecular barcodes was used to make the TCR beta libraries. One entry per CDR3 protein results from TCRdb running MiXCR on the 5' RACE reads. The sample consists of 250,000 to 350,000 distinct CDR3 sequences, 20% of them appearing once. The source of this sequence is a male donor with ankylosing spondylitis or in good health (not recorded which). The V gene is TRBV29-1, the J gene TRBJ2-3; D is unresolved. Sample: blood, either unsorted or a sorted T cell fraction (not recorded which). The CDR3 spells CSIESRSTDTQYF. Here the CDR3 DNA reads TGCAGCATTGAGTCTAGGAGCACAGATACGCAGTATTTT.